A selection of T cell receptor beta chains follows, all from one sample in a study of T-cell memory formation after mild COVID-19. From the 5' RACE reads, TCRdb called clonotypes with MiXCR, one entry per CDR3 protein. The data show roughly 370,000 distinct CDR3 sequences, with more than 15% seen just once and 20% to 25% held by the top ten. The sample comprised PBMCs or a T cell subset sorted from them (not recorded which). The receptors originated from a man between 18 and 29 years old who had mild COVID-19 (a few samples of this study predate the infection). Cell type and time point are not known. CDR3s include the opening cysteine and the closing phenylalanine or tryptophan. A D gene is named only where the DNA matches it firmly. Clone size is given for some rows only: seen once, a few or many times, or a class if the clone is expanded.

v_gene: TRBV6-5; abundance: .; d_gene: .; j_gene: TRBJ1-1; CDR3nt: TGTGCCAGCAGTCAAGGGGTGACTGAAGCTTTCTTT; CDR3aa: CASSQGVTEAFF
v_gene: TRBV10-3; abundance: few; d_gene: TRBD1; j_gene: TRBJ1-1; CDR3nt: TGTGCCATCAGAGGCAGGGGGCGGAGGGAAGCTTTCTTT; CDR3aa: CAIRGRGRREAFF
v_gene: TRBV4-1; abundance: .; d_gene: .; j_gene: TRBJ1-2; CDR3nt: TGCGCCAGCAGCCAAGATCCATCCCTCTATGGCTACACCTTC; CDR3aa: CASSQDPSLYGYTF
v_gene: TRBV7-2; abundance: few; d_gene: .; j_gene: TRBJ1-3; CDR3nt: TGTGCCAGCAGCTCAGGCCCCTCCCTGGCGGACACCATATATTTT; CDR3aa: CASSSGPSLADTIYF
v_gene: TRBV7-2; abundance: .; d_gene: .; j_gene: TRBJ1-6; CDR3nt: TGTGCCAGCAGTCCCGAGTTAACTCTACCCCTCCACTTT; CDR3aa: CASSPELTLPLHF
v_gene: TRBV2; abundance: few; d_gene: .; j_gene: TRBJ2-3; CDR3nt: TGTGCCAGCATCAGAGCGTGGACAGCTTCTCGTGAGGATACGCAGTATTTT; CDR3aa: CASIRAWTASREDTQYF
v_gene: TRBV20-1; abundance: .; d_gene: TRBD1; j_gene: TRBJ1-4; CDR3nt: TGCAGTGCTAGATCGACAGGGTTCAACGAAAAACTGTTTTTT; CDR3aa: CSARSTGFNEKLFF
v_gene: TRBV7-9; abundance: .; d_gene: .; j_gene: TRBJ2-7; CDR3nt: TGTGCCAGCACCCTATCGACGGATTTCTACGAGCAGTACTTC; CDR3aa: CASTLSTDFYEQYF
v_gene: TRBV7-2; abundance: few; d_gene: TRBD2; j_gene: TRBJ2-3; CDR3nt: TGTGCCAGCAGCTTAAGCGGGGGAGCCCTCGATACGCAGTATTTT; CDR3aa: CASSLSGGALDTQYF
v_gene: TRBV20-1; abundance: .; d_gene: .; j_gene: TRBJ2-3; CDR3nt: TGCAGTGCTAGTTCTGCTGACACAGATACGCAGTATTTT; CDR3aa: CSASSADTDTQYF
v_gene: TRBV28; abundance: few; d_gene: .; j_gene: TRBJ1-3; CDR3nt: TGTGCCAGCAGCCAAGATTGGCGGGGAAACACCATATATTTT; CDR3aa: CASSQDWRGNTIYF
v_gene: TRBV24-1; abundance: many; d_gene: TRBD2; j_gene: TRBJ2-3; CDR3nt: TGTGCCACTCAGACTAGCGGCACAGATACGCAGTATTTT; CDR3aa: CATQTSGTDTQYF
v_gene: TRBV6-5; abundance: few; d_gene: TRBD1; j_gene: TRBJ1-3; CDR3nt: TGTGCCAGCACCCAGGGTGGCAGGGGGGCGGACACCATATATTTT; CDR3aa: CASTQGGRGADTIYF
v_gene: TRBV5-1; abundance: .; d_gene: .; j_gene: TRBJ1-1; CDR3nt: TGCGCCAGCAGCTTCCGCCCGGAAAGTTCAGGGATTACTGAAGCTTTCTTT; CDR3aa: CASSFRPESSGITEAFF
v_gene: TRBV13; abundance: .; d_gene: .; j_gene: TRBJ1-2; CDR3nt: TGTGCCAGCAGCTTAACTGTTGGCTACACCTTC; CDR3aa: CASSLTVGYTF
v_gene: TRBV12-3/TRBV12-4; abundance: few; d_gene: TRBD1; j_gene: TRBJ1-1; CDR3nt: TGTGCCAGCAGTGGGACAGGAGAGAACACTGAAGCTTTCTTT; CDR3aa: CASSGTGENTEAFF
v_gene: TRBV7-2; abundance: few; d_gene: .; j_gene: TRBJ2-5; CDR3nt: TGTGCCAGCAGCTTACCCGGACCCCCACAGACCCAGTACTTC; CDR3aa: CASSLPGPPQTQYF
v_gene: TRBV14; abundance: .; d_gene: .; j_gene: TRBJ2-7; CDR3nt: TGTGCCAGCAGCCAAAGGGACTCCTCCTACGAGCAGTACTTC; CDR3aa: CASSQRDSSYEQYF
v_gene: TRBV28; abundance: .; d_gene: .; j_gene: TRBJ1-3; CDR3nt: TGTGCCAGCAGTCCGACCCTGGGCAGATTCTCTGGAAACACCATATATTTT; CDR3aa: CASSPTLGRFSGNTIYF
v_gene: TRBV4-1; abundance: .; d_gene: TRBD1; j_gene: TRBJ1-1; CDR3nt: TGCGCCAGCAGCCAAGATCAGGGGGCAGCCACTGAAGCTTTCTTT; CDR3aa: CASSQDQGAATEAFF
v_gene: TRBV18; abundance: .; d_gene: TRBD1; j_gene: TRBJ2-1; CDR3nt: TGTGCCAGCTCACCTCTCGGGACAGGGGACAATGAGCAGTTCTTC; CDR3aa: CASSPLGTGDNEQFF
v_gene: TRBV5-1; abundance: many; d_gene: TRBD1; j_gene: TRBJ2-7; CDR3nt: TGCGCCAGCAGCCCCCGGGACAGGCCCTACGAGCAGTACTTC; CDR3aa: CASSPRDRPYEQYF
v_gene: TRBV5-1; abundance: .; d_gene: .; j_gene: TRBJ2-1; CDR3nt: TGCGCCAGCAGCTTTGCAGGGTCCAGCTCCTACAATGAGCAGTTCTTC; CDR3aa: CASSFAGSSSYNEQFF
v_gene: TRBV24-1; abundance: .; d_gene: TRBD1; j_gene: TRBJ2-3; CDR3nt: TGTGCCACCAGTGATCCCCGACAGGGAGCAGATACGCAGTATTTT; CDR3aa: CATSDPRQGADTQYF
v_gene: TRBV10-3; abundance: .; d_gene: .; j_gene: TRBJ1-1; CDR3nt: TGTGCCATCAGTAGTAGGGGTTCGGGCACTGAAGCTTTCTTT; CDR3aa: CAISSRGSGTEAFF
v_gene: TRBV20-1; abundance: .; d_gene: .; j_gene: TRBJ2-3; CDR3nt: TGCAGTGCTCCTGCTAGAGGGGCCCGGGCAGATACGCAGTATTTT; CDR3aa: CSAPARGARADTQYF
v_gene: TRBV7-6; abundance: .; d_gene: .; j_gene: TRBJ1-2; CDR3nt: TGTGCCAGCAGCTTAGACCCAGGGGTGCATGGCTACACCTTC; CDR3aa: CASSLDPGVHGYTF